The rows below give T cell receptor beta chains drawn from one sample of a study of blood T cell repertoires in COVID-19. The method was immunoSEQ multiplex PCR; TCRdb's version includes in-frame clones alone and lacks a portion of them. This table has roughly 97,000 clones, approximately 88% appearing once. The sample taken for sequencing was peripheral blood. Every receptor here comes from a human donor in a cohort sampled during active COVID-19. The CDR3 runs from the conserved cysteine through the conserved F or W. D genes are given only for firm matches. Part of the rows lack a size; the others show once, few, many or a class for expanded clones.

abundance: -
v_gene: TRBV14
j_gene: TRBJ1-6
d_gene: -
CDR3aa: CASSQAQGTPLHF
CDR3nt: TGTGCCAGCAGCCAAGCTCAGGGTACACCCCTCCACTTT

abundance: -
v_gene: TRBV4-2
j_gene: TRBJ2-1
d_gene: -
CDR3aa: CASSQEIGGSAHYNEQFF
CDR3nt: TGTGCCAGCAGCCAAGAGATAGGAGGTAGCGCTCACTACAATGAGCAGTTCTTC

abundance: once
v_gene: TRBV27
j_gene: TRBJ1-2
d_gene: -
CDR3aa: CASSSPPGASLAF
CDR3nt: TGTGCCAGCAGTTCCCCCCCAGGGGCCTCATTGGCCTTC

abundance: -
v_gene: TRBV27
j_gene: TRBJ2-5
d_gene: -
CDR3aa: CASSPKGRGVETQYF
CDR3nt: TGTGCCAGCAGTCCTAAGGGTAGGGGCGTAGAGACCCAGTACTTC

abundance: -
v_gene: TRBV14
j_gene: TRBJ1-3
d_gene: -
CDR3aa: CASSQNLLTVGNTIYF
CDR3nt: TGTGCCAGCAGCCAAAATTTACTGACAGTTGGAAACACCATATATTTT

abundance: -
v_gene: TRBV19
j_gene: TRBJ1-5
d_gene: TRBD1
CDR3aa: CASRRTGGEWSNQPQHF
CDR3nt: TGTGCCAGTAGACGGACAGGGGGCGAATGGAGCAATCAGCCCCAGCATTTT

abundance: -
v_gene: TRBV5-1
j_gene: TRBJ2-1
d_gene: TRBD1
CDR3aa: CASSGGRGLVGSYNEQFF
CDR3nt: TGCGCCAGCAGTGGGGGCAGGGGGCTGGTGGGCTCCTACAATGAGCAGTTCTTC

abundance: -
v_gene: TRBV11-3
j_gene: TRBJ2-1
d_gene: -
CDR3aa: CASSLAGLRGYNEQFF
CDR3nt: TGTGCCAGCAGCTTAGCTGGACTCCGGGGGTACAATGAGCAGTTCTTC

abundance: -
v_gene: TRBV4-2
j_gene: TRBJ1-5
d_gene: TRBD1
CDR3aa: CASSQAGQTNQPQHF
CDR3nt: TGTGCCAGCAGCCAGGCGGGACAGACAAATCAGCCCCAGCATTTT

abundance: once
v_gene: TRBV19
j_gene: TRBJ2-1
d_gene: TRBD1
CDR3aa: CASNGRTGTGRDGRGYNEQFF
CDR3nt: TGTGCCAGTAATGGTAGGACTGGGACAGGGCGGGACGGGAGAGGCTACAATGAGCAGTTCTTC

abundance: once
v_gene: TRBV5-4
j_gene: TRBJ1-6
d_gene: TRBD1
CDR3aa: CASSFPPGQGNSPLHF
CDR3nt: TGTGCCAGCAGCTTCCCTCCGGGACAGGGAAATTCACCCCTCCACTTT

abundance: few
v_gene: TRBV4-3
j_gene: TRBJ1-5
d_gene: -
CDR3aa: CASSQSRWQPQHF
CDR3nt: TGCGCCAGCAGCCAATCTCGGTGGCAGCCCCAGCATTTT

abundance: once
v_gene: TRBV3-1/TRBV3-2
j_gene: TRBJ1-3
d_gene: -
CDR3aa: CASSPGRGGSGNTIYF
CDR3nt: TGTGCCAGCAGCCCCGGCCGGGGGGGCTCTGGAAACACCATATATTTT

abundance: -
v_gene: TRBV5-6
j_gene: TRBJ1-5
d_gene: -
CDR3aa: CASSFGRGINQPQHF
CDR3nt: TGTGCCAGCAGCTTTGGCAGGGGAATTAATCAGCCCCAGCATTTT

abundance: -
v_gene: TRBV4-3
j_gene: TRBJ2-1
d_gene: TRBD1
CDR3aa: CASSQGQGPYNEQFF
CDR3nt: TGCGCCAGCAGCCAAGGACAGGGACCTTACAATGAGCAGTTCTTC

abundance: -
v_gene: TRBV5-4
j_gene: TRBJ2-1
d_gene: -
CDR3aa: CASSLKRTDNEQFF
CDR3nt: TGTGCCAGCAGCTTAAAGAGGACAGACAATGAGCAGTTCTTC

abundance: once
v_gene: TRBV7-7
j_gene: TRBJ2-1
d_gene: TRBD2
CDR3aa: CASSLAPAGSYNEQFF
CDR3nt: TGTGCTAGCAGCTTAGCTCCAGCGGGAAGCTACAATGAGCAGTTCTTC

abundance: -
v_gene: TRBV19
j_gene: TRBJ1-1
d_gene: -
CDR3aa: CASIGGLLNTEAFF
CDR3nt: TGTGCCAGTATTGGCGGGTTGTTGAACACTGAAGCTTTCTTT

abundance: once
v_gene: TRBV2
j_gene: TRBJ2-7
d_gene: TRBD1
CDR3aa: CAGAGTGGDEQYF
CDR3nt: TGTGCCGGGGCCGGGACAGGGGGAGACGAGCAGTACTTC